Below, 8 T cell receptor beta chains from the same sample are listed, as sequenced in a study of cytotoxic CD8 clonotypes in ibrutinib-treated CLL. Method: immunoSEQ multiplex PCR; TCRdb's copy keeps in-frame clones and lacks some. This sample has roughly 330,000 clones, with under 70% found just once. The source was PBMCs, collected after 36 months of ibrutinib treatment. Receptor source: a human donor with chronic lymphocytic leukemia.

This clone is a singleton in its sample. V and J are TRBV7-9 and TRBJ1-5; D gene unclear. CDR3 size: 13 residues. Germline values: CDR1 SEHNR, CDR2 FQNEAQ (reference sequence). Trimming pared 5 bases from V and 6 bases from J, leaving 11 bases between. The CDR3 sequence is CASSPNGVQPQHF. The CDR3 DNA is TGTGCCAGCAGCCCGAACGGGGTTCAGCCCCAGCATTTT.

The chain links TRBV5-1 to TRBJ2-7, with D unclear. The V gene lost 0 bases and the J gene lost 0 bases, with 7 bases spanning the gap. Germline V gives CDR1 SGHRS, CDR2 YFSETQ. The CDR3 extends over 14 amino acids. CDR3 nucleotide sequence: TGCGCCAGCAGCTTGGAAAGTAGCTCCTACGAGCAGTACTTC. Amino acid sequence: CASSLESSSYEQYF.

V and J are TRBV27 and TRBJ2-2; D possibly corresponds to TRBD2 (6 bases). CDR3 length: 15 amino acids. Trimming removed 6 bases at V and 2 bases at J, with 13 bases between. Germline values: CDR1 MNHEY, CDR2 SMNVEV (reference sequence). The CDR3 nucleotides are TGTGCCAGCAGACATTATAGCGGAAACACCGGGGAGCTGTTTTTT. Amino acid sequence: CASRHYSGNTGELFF.

This clone came up a few times. This sequence joins TRBV4-1 and TRBJ2-7, with D possibly being TRBD1 (6 bases). Germline V gene lookup returns CDR1 MGHRA and CDR2 YSYEKL. CDR3 length equals 16 residues. Deletions cut 0 bases from V and 2 bases from J, with 14 bases between. The CDR3 protein is CASSQERKTGTYEQYF. The DNA for the CDR3 is TGCGCCAGCAGCCAAGAAAGGAAAACAGGGACCTACGAGCAGTACTTC.

The gene calls are TRBV28 and TRBJ2-7, with no clear D. The CDR3 is 12 residues long. The germline CDR1 and CDR2 sequences are MDHEN and SYDVKM. Trimming cost V 7 bases and J 3 bases, with 10 bases left between them. CDR3 sequence reads: CASTNRVYEQYF. The CDR3 nucleotides are TGTGCCAGCACAAATAGGGTCTACGAGCAGTACTTC.

This clone appeared a few times. This sequence joins TRBV7-3 and TRBJ2-3, with TRBD2 matching over 8 bases. V shed 5 bases and J 4 bases; nucleotides not matched to a gene: 8. This CDR3 has 15 amino acids. Germline CDR1 is SGHTA and CDR2 is FQGTGA. For the CDR3, the DNA is TGTGCCAGCAGCCTGGGACTAGATAGCGCAGATACGCAGTATTTT. Translation gives CASSLGLDSADTQYF.

The chain links TRBV6-6 to TRBJ1-1, with 10 bases identical to TRBD1. J gave up 11 bases and V 5 bases, and 5 bases lay outside the gene matches. This CDR3 region has 12 residues. Per the germline V gene, CDR1 is MNHNY and CDR2 is SVGAGI (reference sequence). The chain's CDR3 is CASSDPGQGAFF. For the CDR3, the DNA is TGTGCCAGCAGTGACCCGGGACAGGGGGCTTTCTTT.

The V and J genes are TRBV5-5 and TRBJ1-5, with a tentative D call TRBD1 (6 bases). V lost 0 bases to trimming and J lost 6 bases, with 13 bases between them. Germline CDR1 is SGHKS and CDR2 is YYEKEE (reference sequence). The CDR3 spans 15 residues. The CDR3 loop reads CASSLAGGAGQPQHF. CDR3 DNA: TGTGCCAGCAGCTTGGCGGGGGGCGCGGGTCAGCCCCAGCATTTT.